This note documents a single TCR beta chain sequence. Its antigen is still unknown. The sample originates from a study of T-cell reconstitution after alpha-beta-depleted transplantation in children. Overall study results and limits: The high TCRbeta diversity at day 60 in some patients came from surviving recipient T cells and thymic progenitors. By about two months after transplant, alpha-beta T cells reportedly arose from several hundred graft clones that had expanded. Newly produced T cells mostly accounted for T-cell counts and diversity one year post-transplant.

The TCRbeta library incorporated unique molecular identifiers. TCRdb re-called the PCR reads through MiXCR, storing one row per CDR3 protein. In the table there are around 29,000 distinct CDR3 sequences, under 7% of which are singletons. This TCR was recovered from a male patient under 18 who had a stem cell transplant for acute myeloid leukemia, so the T cells may come from the graft donor. Sequencing used PBMCs, mostly from graft donor cells, obtained 180 days after TCRalphabeta/CD19-depleted stem cell transplant.

CDR3 DNA: TGTGCCTTCAGTTTAGCGCCTCTAGCGTTACGCACAGATACGCAGTATTTT. Translation: CAFSLAPLALRTDTQYF. The V gene is TRBV12-3 or TRBV12-4, the J gene TRBJ2-3; D is possibly TRBD2 (6 bases). The CDR3 is made up of 17 amino acids. V lost 11 bases and J 1 base, leaving 25 bases between the germline ends.